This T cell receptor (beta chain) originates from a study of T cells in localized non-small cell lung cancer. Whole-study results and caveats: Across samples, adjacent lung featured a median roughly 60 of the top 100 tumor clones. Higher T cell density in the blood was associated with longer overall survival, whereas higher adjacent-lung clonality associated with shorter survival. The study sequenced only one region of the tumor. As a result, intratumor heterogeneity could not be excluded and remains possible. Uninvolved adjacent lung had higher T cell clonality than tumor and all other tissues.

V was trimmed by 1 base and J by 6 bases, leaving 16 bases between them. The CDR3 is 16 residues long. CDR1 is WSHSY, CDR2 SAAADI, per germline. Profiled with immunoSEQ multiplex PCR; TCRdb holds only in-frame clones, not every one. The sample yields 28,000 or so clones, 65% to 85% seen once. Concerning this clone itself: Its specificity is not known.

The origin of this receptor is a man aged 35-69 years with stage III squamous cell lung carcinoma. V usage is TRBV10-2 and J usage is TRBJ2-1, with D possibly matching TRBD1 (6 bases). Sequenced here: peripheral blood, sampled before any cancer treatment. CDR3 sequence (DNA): TGCGCCAGCAGTGAGTACGGGACAAAACATGCCAATGAGCAGTTCTTC. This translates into CASSEYGTKHANEQFF.